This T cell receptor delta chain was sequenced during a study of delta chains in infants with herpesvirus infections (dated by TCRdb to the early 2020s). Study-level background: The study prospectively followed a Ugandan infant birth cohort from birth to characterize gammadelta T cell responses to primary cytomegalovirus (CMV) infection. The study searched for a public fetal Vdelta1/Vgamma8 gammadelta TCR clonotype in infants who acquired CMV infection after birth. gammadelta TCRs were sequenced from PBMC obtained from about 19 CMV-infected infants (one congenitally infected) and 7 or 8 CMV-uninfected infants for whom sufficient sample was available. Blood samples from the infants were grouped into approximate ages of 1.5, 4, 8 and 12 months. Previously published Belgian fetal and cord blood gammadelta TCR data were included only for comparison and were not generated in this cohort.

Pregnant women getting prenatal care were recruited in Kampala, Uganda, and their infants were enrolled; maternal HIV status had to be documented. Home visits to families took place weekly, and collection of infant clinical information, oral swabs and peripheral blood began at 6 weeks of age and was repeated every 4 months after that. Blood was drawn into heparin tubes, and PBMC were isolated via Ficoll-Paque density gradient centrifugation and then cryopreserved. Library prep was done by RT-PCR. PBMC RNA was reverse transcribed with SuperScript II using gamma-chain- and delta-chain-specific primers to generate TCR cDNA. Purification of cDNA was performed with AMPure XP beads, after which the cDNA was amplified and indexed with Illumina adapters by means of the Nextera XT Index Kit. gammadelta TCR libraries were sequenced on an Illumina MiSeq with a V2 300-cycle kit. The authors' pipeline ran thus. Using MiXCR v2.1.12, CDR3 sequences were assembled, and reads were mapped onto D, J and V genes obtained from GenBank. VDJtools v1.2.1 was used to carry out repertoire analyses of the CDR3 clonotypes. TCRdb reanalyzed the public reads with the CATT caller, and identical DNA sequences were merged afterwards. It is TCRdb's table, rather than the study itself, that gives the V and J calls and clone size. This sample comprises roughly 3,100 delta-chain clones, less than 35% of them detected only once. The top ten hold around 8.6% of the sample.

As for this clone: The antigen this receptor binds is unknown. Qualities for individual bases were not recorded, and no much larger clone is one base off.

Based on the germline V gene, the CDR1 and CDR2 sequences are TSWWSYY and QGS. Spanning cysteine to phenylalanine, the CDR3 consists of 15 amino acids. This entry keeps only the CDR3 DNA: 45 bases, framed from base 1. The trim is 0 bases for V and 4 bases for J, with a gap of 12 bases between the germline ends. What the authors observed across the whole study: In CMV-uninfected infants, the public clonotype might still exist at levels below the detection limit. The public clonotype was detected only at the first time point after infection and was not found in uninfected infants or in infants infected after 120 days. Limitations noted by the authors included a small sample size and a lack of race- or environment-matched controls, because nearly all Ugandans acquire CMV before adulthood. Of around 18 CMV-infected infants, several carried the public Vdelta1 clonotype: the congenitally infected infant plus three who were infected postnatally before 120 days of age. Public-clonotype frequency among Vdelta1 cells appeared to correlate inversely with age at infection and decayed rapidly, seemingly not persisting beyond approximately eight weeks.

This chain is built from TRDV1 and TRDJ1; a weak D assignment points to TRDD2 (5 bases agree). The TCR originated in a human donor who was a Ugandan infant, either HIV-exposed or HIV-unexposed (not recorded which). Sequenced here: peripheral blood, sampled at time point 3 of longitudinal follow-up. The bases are TGTGCTCTTGGGGAACTCCCCCCCCTTCTCGATAAACTCATCTTT. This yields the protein CALGELPPLLDKLIF.